The 32 T cell receptor beta chains below come from one sample, sequenced in a study of control samples from healthy donors and cancer patients. Measured with immunoSEQ multiplex PCR; TCRdb has only the in-frame clones, and not every one. The sample records 90,000 to 100,000 clones, around 80% being singletons. The sequencing input was blood. The receptors were sampled from a woman younger than 45 in good health.

CDR3 amino acids: CASSFKTGGAGTF. The CDR3 bases are TGTGCCAGCAGCTTCAAGACAGGCGGGGCGGGCACCTTC. The chain links TRBV7-8 to TRBJ1-2; D might be TRBD1 (6 bases). V lost 3 bases and J lost 13, with 18 bases in between. The CDR3 runs 13 residues. Germline CDR1 is SGHVS and CDR2 is FQNEAQ.

The chain uses TRBV6-5 and TRBJ2-1, with TRBD2 matching over 15 bases. Germline assignment: CDR1 MNHEY and CDR2 SVGAGI. CDR3 size: 15 residues. Losses at the gene ends were 6 bases for V and 5 bases for J; bases not matched to a gene: 2. The CDR3 reads CASSRTSGGDNEQFF. The CDR3 coding sequence is TGTGCCAGCAGCCGGACTAGCGGGGGGGACAATGAGCAGTTCTTC.

This chain joins TRBV4-1 and TRBJ2-3, with TRBD1 as a possible D gene (5 bases). V was cut by 0 bases and J by 5 bases, with 18 bases left in between. CDR1 MGHRA and CDR2 YSYEKL come from the germline V gene. There are 17 residues in the CDR3. CDR3 protein: CASSQESGALMGDTQYF. The CDR3 DNA sequence: TGCGCCAGCAGCCAAGAAAGTGGGGCGTTGATGGGAGATACGCAGTATTTT.

The genes are TRBV6-2 or TRBV6-3 and TRBJ1-5; D unresolved. The germline V gene encodes CDR1 MNHEY and CDR2 SVGEGT. The CDR3 spans 15 residues. V was cut by 5 bases and J by 2 bases, with 13 bases left in between. As DNA, the CDR3 is TGTGCCAGCAGTGCCGGAGGGAAAGGCAATCAGCCCCAGCATTTT. As protein: CASSAGGKGNQPQHF.

The chain carries TRBV5-4 and TRBJ2-7; no firm D call. This CDR3 has 11 amino acids. V was trimmed by 2 bases and J by 7 bases, leaving 7 bases between them. Germline V CDR1 and CDR2: SGHNT, YYREEE (reference sequence). For the CDR3, the DNA is TGTGCCAGCAGCTTCTTAGGAGAGCAGTACTTC. Encoded protein: CASSFLGEQYF. The whole variable domain, remainder taken from reference TRBV5-4 and TRBJ2-7, is ETGVTQSPTHLIKTRGQQVTLRCSSQSGHNTVSWYQQALGQGPQFIFQYYREEENGRGNFPPRFSGLQFPNYSSELNVNALELDDSALYLCASSFLGEQYFGPGTRLTVT.

V gene TRBV27 combines with J gene TRBJ1-1; D remains ambiguous. CDR3 length: 14 residues. The germline V and J ends were trimmed by 6 bases and 1 base, with 12 bases remaining between them. Germline lookup yields CDR1 MNHEY and CDR2 SMNVEV (reference sequence). CDR3 sequence reads: CASSPSTWNTEAFF. The CDR3 DNA reads as TGTGCCAGCAGCCCCTCCACTTGGAACACTGAAGCTTTCTTT.

Here the CDR3 DNA reads TGTGCCAGCTCACCAGGCCTAGGGGAGCAAGAGACCCAGTACTTC. It specifies CASSPGLGEQETQYF. The chain employs TRBV18 and TRBJ2-5; tentatively, D is TRBD1 or TRBD2 (5 bases each). Germline CDR1 and CDR2: KGHSH and LQKENI. CDR3 length equals 15 residues. V gave up 2 bases and J gave up 2 bases, with 12 bases separating them. The whole variable domain, remainder taken from reference TRBV18 and TRBJ2-5, is NAGVMQNPRHLVRRRGQEARLRCSPMKGHSHVYWYRQLPEEGLKFMVYLQKENIIDESGMPKERFSAEFPKEGPSILRIQQVVRGDSAAYFCASSPGLGEQETQYFGPGTRLLVL.

This clone was observed a few times. This chain links TRBV3-1 (or the pseudogene TRBV3-2) with TRBJ2-7; maybe TRBD1 (5 bases). This CDR3 contains 14 residues. Germline CDR1 LGHDT, CDR2 YNNKEL (reference sequence). The V gene lost 1 base and the J gene lost 5 bases, with 12 bases spanning the gap. The CDR3 nucleotides are TGTGCCAGCAGCCAAGTCGCAGGGATCGACGAGCAGTACTTC. Amino acid sequence: CASSQVAGIDEQYF.

This chain uses TRBV30 with TRBJ1-2; perhaps TRBD1 as D (5 bases). The CDR3 is 14 residues long. V was cut by 6 bases and J by 8 bases, with 22 bases left in between. Germline CDR1 GTSNPN, CDR2 SVGIG (reference sequence). In nucleotides, the CDR3 is TGTGCCTGTGGAAATATGGTGGGGGTGAACGGCTACACCTTC. Protein product: CACGNMVGVNGYTF. The whole variable domain, filled in from reference TRBV30 and TRBJ1-2, reads SQTIHQWPATLVQPVGSPLSLECTVEGTSNPNLYWYRQAAGRGLQLLFYSVGIGQISSEVPQNLSASRPQDRQFILSSKKLLLSDSGFYLCACGNMVGVNGYTFGSGTRLTVV.

J is TRBJ2-3 and V is TRBV6-2 or TRBV6-3, with D perhaps matching TRBD2 (6 bases). Trimming shortened V by 4 bases and J by 1 base, and 9 bases separated the two germline ends. The CDR3 totals 14 residues. CDR1 is MNHEY, CDR2 SVGEGT, per germline. The CDR3 nucleotides are TGTGCCAGCAGTTTACTAGCCGGCACAGATACGCAGTATTTT. This sequence encodes CASSLLAGTDTQYF.

The V and J genes are TRBV11-2 and TRBJ2-5, with 10 bases aligning to TRBD1. This CDR3 has 17 amino acids. With V trimmed by 8 bases and J by 4 bases, 16 bases remained unmatched. Germline V gene data show CDR1 as SGHAT and CDR2 as FQNNGV. CDR3 DNA: TGTGCCAGCGGTAGGGGGGCAATAGGGACAGGGGTAGAGACCCAGTACTTC. The encoded protein is CASGRGAIGTGVETQYF.

The V and J genes are TRBV28 and TRBJ1-1; D possibly corresponds to TRBD1 (5 bases). Trimming left V 6 bases short and J 2 bases short, with 22 bases between. The CDR3 is 17 amino acids. In germline, CDR1 is MDHEN, CDR2 SYDVKM. CDR3 amino acids: CASRTPRDAAGNTEAFF. CDR3 DNA sequence: TGTGCCAGCAGGACCCCCAGGGACGCCGCGGGTAACACTGAAGCTTTCTTT.

The V call is TRBV5-4, the J call TRBJ1-2; no firm D call. The CDR3 loop spans 12 amino acids. V lost 0 bases, J lost 5 bases, and 5 bases lay in between. CDR1 is SGHNT, CDR2 YYREEE, per germline (reference sequence). CDR3 protein: CASSLGTYGYTF. As DNA, the CDR3 is TGTGCCAGCAGCTTGGGTACATATGGCTACACCTTC.

This chain's CDR3 is CASSSLGGFTGELFF. The CDR3 DNA reads as TGTGCCAGCAGCTCACTGGGTGGGTTCACCGGGGAGCTGTTTTTT. This chain joins TRBV7-2 and TRBJ2-2, with unresolved D. The CDR3 has 15 residues. CDR1 and CDR2 from the germline V gene are SGHTA and FQGNSA. V lost 4 bases and J lost 4, with 13 bases in between.

The chain combines TRBV9 with TRBJ2-3; D gene ambiguous. Germline CDR1 reads SGDLS; CDR2 reads YYNGEE. Trimming took 0 bases from V and 6 from J, leaving 5 bases between them. There are 12 residues in the CDR3. The CDR3 DNA follows: TGTGCCAGCAGCGTAGGTTCCGATACGCAGTATTTT. Translating gives CASSVGSDTQYF.

This clone has only one observation. This sequence joins TRBV5-1 and TRBJ1-2; the match to TRBD1 covers 9 bases. J gave up 7 bases and V 4 bases, and 8 bases lay outside the gene matches. Per germline, CDR1 SGHRS and CDR2 YFSETQ. The CDR3 contains 14 residues. The CDR3 DNA reads TGCGCCAGCAGCGAACTACAGGGGGCTGTTGGCTACACCTTC. Protein product: CASSELQGAVGYTF.

The gene calls are TRBV27 and TRBJ2-7, with 7 bases identical to TRBD1. The germline V gene encodes CDR1 MNHEY and CDR2 SMNVEV (reference sequence). The CDR3 runs to 16 residues. V dropped 5 bases and J dropped 0; count of bases not matched to a gene: 10. The chain's CDR3 is CASSHSQGVFSYEQYF. CDR3 nucleotides: TGTGCCAGCAGTCACAGCCAGGGGGTTTTCTCCTACGAGCAGTACTTC.

The rearrangement uses TRBV7-2 and TRBJ1-5; D uncertain. This CDR3 has 13 residues. Per germline, CDR1 SGHTA and CDR2 FQGNSA. Trimming took off 2 bases at V and 0 bases at J, with 2 bases between the two ends. CDR3 sequence (DNA): TGTGCCAGCAGCTTATCTAGCAATCAGCCCCAGCATTTT. Amino acids: CASSLSSNQPQHF. The full variable domain, its missing parts supplied by reference TRBV7-2 and TRBJ1-5, is GAGVSQSPSNKVTEKGKDVELRCDPISGHTALYWYRQSLGQGLEFLIYFQGNSAPDKSGLPSDRFSAERTGGSVSTLTIQRTQQEDSAVYLCASSLSSNQPQHFGDGTRLSIL.

The CDR3 region has the DNA TGTGCCAGCAGTCTGATGGGACAGGCCATTTCGAACTATGGCTACACCTTC. This sequence encodes CASSLMGQAISNYGYTF. The chain combines TRBV6-6 with TRBJ1-2; 8 positions match TRBD1. J gave up 2 bases and V 5 bases, and 13 bases lay outside the gene matches. Germline assignment: CDR1 MNHNY and CDR2 SVGAGI (reference sequence). The CDR3 extends over 17 amino acids.

The gene calls are TRBV5-6 and TRBJ2-1; TRBD2 aligns across 10 bases. With 0 bases clipped from V and 5 bases from J, the junction kept 8 bases outside the gene matches. The germline V gene encodes CDR1 SGHDT and CDR2 YYEEEE. This CDR3 is built from 17 residues. The CDR3 sequence: CASSLANSGGLDNEQFF. The CDR3 DNA sequence: TGTGCCAGCAGCTTGGCCAATAGCGGGGGGTTGGACAATGAGCAGTTCTTC.

A few counts support this clone. The rearrangement links TRBV10-1 to TRBJ1-1; a possible D gene is TRBD1 (6 bases). V lost 10 bases to trimming and J lost 3 bases, with 21 bases between them. CDR3 size: 15 residues. Germline CDR1 is WNHNN and CDR2 is SYGVQD (reference sequence). In DNA form, the CDR3 reads TGCGCCAACTCACCGGGACATCGGGCCCACACTGAAGCTTTCTTT. Translated, it gives CANSPGHRAHTEAFF.

This chain uses TRBV2 with TRBJ2-2; either TRBD1 or TRBD2 may supply D (6 bases each). This CDR3 has 13 residues. The germline gives CDR1 SNHLY, CDR2 FYNNEI. V was cut by 6 bases and J by 6 bases, with 11 bases left in between. CDR3 bases: TGTGCCAGCAGAGATCGGGGGCCCGGGGAGCTGTTTTTT. This gives the protein CASRDRGPGELFF.

The chain employs TRBV11-3 and TRBJ2-1; unclear D gene. The V end lost 1 base, the J end lost 0 bases, and 4 bases lay between the germline ends. In germline, CDR1 is SGHNT, CDR2 YENEEA. The CDR3 sequence is 14 residues long. As DNA, the CDR3 is TGTGCCAGCAGCTTAGTAGGCTCCTACAATGAGCAGTTCTTC. Encoded protein: CASSLVGSYNEQFF.

The chain combines TRBV6-5 with TRBJ2-1; 10 nucleotides match TRBD2. The junction had 10 bases not matched to a gene; V was cut back by 6 bases and J by 11 bases. Germline CDR1 MNHEY, CDR2 SVGAGI. The CDR3 loop spans 14 amino acids. CDR3 sequence reads: CASSPQGTSEQQFF. As DNA, the CDR3 is TGTGCCAGCAGCCCCCAGGGGACTAGCGAGCAGCAGTTCTTC.

This clone appeared once. The chain recombines TRBV7-2 with TRBJ2-5; 10 positions agree with TRBD2. V dropped 5 bases and J dropped 7; count of bases not matched to a gene: 10. The CDR3 runs to 15 residues. CDR1 is SGHTA, CDR2 FQGNSA, per germline. The CDR3 here is CASSPPSGGAVTQYF. Written as DNA, the CDR3 is TGTGCCAGCAGCCCCCCGAGCGGGGGGGCCGTGACCCAGTACTTC. Combining the CDR3 with reference TRBV7-2 and TRBJ2-5 gives the whole variable domain GAGVSQSPSNKVTEKGKDVELRCDPISGHTALYWYRQSLGQGLEFLIYFQGNSAPDKSGLPSDRFSAERTGGSVSTLTIQRTQQEDSAVYLCASSPPSGGAVTQYFGPGTRLLVL.

This clone was observed a single time. This chain links TRBV12-5 with TRBJ1-2; D unresolved. This CDR3 spans 13 amino acids. Germline CDR1 reads LGHNT; CDR2 reads FRNRAP. V was pared by 6 bases and J by 3 bases, with 11 bases between. The CDR3 DNA reads TGTGCTAGTGGGACTGACGCTTACTATGGCTACACCTTC. Protein: CASGTDAYYGYTF.

This chain links TRBV4-1 with TRBJ2-7; 9 bases line up with TRBD2. The V gene's germline CDR1 is MGHRA and CDR2 YSYEKL. This CDR3 is 16 amino acids long. The V gene end was trimmed by 6 bases and the J gene end by 2 bases; junction bases not matched to a gene: 11. CDR3 in DNA: TGCGCCAGCAGTACCCTAGCGGGACTAGCACCCTACGAGCAGTACTTC. This gives the protein CASSTLAGLAPYEQYF.

The chain joins TRBV6-5 to TRBJ2-7; D not resolved. Germline CDR1 MNHEY, CDR2 SVGAGI. The CDR3 covers 15 residues. Trimming took off 10 bases at V and 2 bases at J, with 21 bases between the two ends. The DNA for the CDR3 is TGTGCCACCGACGATAGACCTCAACCCGCCTACGAGCAGTACTTC. Amino acids: CATDDRPQPAYEQYF.

The chain has TRBV5-4 and TRBJ1-2; D possibly corresponds to TRBD1 (6 bases). V was cut by 1 base and J by 3 bases, with 10 bases left in between. Germline V gene data show CDR1 as SGHNT and CDR2 as YYREEE (reference sequence). The CDR3 runs 14 residues. CDR3 bases: TGTGCCAGCAGCTTGTGGGGGCGCGACTATGGCTACACCTTC. This gives the protein CASSLWGRDYGYTF.

The chain has TRBV10-3 and TRBJ1-6; tentatively, D is TRBD1 (5 bases). This CDR3 contains 14 residues. Germline assignment: CDR1 ENHRY and CDR2 SYGVKD. The V gene lost 8 bases and the J gene lost 7 bases, with 15 bases spanning the gap. For the CDR3, the DNA is TGTGCCATCGCTCAGGACGGGGGGAATTCACCCCTCCACTTT. Protein sequence: CAIAQDGGNSPLHF.

The rearrangement uses TRBV30 and TRBJ2-1; unclear D gene. CDR3 length: 11 residues. Trimming stripped 4 bases from V and 8 bases from J, with 9 bases between. Per the germline V gene, CDR1 is GTSNPN and CDR2 is SVGIG (reference sequence). In nucleotides, the CDR3 is TGTGCCTGGACCCTTGCCCATGAGCAGTTCTTC. Encoded protein: CAWTLAHEQFF.

The gene calls are TRBV6-5 and TRBJ2-7; possible D gene TRBD1, 5 bases. With 7 bases removed from V and 5 bases from J, the gap between germline ends came to 21 bases. Per germline, CDR1 MNHEY and CDR2 SVGAGI. CDR3 size: 15 residues. The CDR3: CASTLTSRGPHEQYF. CDR3 bases: TGTGCCAGCACCCTTACGAGTAGGGGCCCTCACGAGCAGTACTTC.